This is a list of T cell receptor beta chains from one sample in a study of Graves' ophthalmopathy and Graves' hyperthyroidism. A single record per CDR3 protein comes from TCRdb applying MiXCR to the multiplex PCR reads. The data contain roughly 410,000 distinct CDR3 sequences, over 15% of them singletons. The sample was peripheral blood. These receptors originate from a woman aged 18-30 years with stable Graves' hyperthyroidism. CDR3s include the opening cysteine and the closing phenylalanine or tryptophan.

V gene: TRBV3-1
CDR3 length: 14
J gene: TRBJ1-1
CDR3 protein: CASSQQGLNTEAFF

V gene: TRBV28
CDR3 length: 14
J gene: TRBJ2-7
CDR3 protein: CASTLGAGTYEQYF

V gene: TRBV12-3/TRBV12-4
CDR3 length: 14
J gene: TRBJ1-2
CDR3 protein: CASSLDRQYKGYTF

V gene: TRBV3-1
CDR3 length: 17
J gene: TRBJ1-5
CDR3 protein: CASSPPSKVNSNQPQHF

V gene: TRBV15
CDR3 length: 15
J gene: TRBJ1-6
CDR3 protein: CATSRDRAYNSPLHF

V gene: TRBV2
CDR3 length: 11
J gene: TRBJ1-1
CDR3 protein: CASKGDTEAFF

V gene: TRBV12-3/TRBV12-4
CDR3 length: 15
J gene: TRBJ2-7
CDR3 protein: CASSKRGRFSYEQYF

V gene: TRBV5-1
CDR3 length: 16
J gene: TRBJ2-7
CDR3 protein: CASSLDSAGAALEQYF

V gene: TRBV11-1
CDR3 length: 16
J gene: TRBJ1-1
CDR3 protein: CASSIIGRGGWTEAFF

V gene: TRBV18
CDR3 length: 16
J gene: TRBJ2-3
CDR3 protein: CASSPSTGLGTDTQYF

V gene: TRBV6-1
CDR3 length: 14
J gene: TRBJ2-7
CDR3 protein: CASTPDRGLYEQYF

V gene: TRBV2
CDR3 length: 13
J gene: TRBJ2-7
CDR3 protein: CASSEGRTYEQYF

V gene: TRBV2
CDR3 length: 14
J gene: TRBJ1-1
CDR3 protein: CASSAGQGGTEAFF

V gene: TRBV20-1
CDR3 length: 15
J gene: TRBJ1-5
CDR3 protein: CSASTGGAGNQPQHF

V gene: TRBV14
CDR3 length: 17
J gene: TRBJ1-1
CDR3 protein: CASSPWDSRGYGTEAFF

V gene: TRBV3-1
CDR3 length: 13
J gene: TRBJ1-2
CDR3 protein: CASSLRDRGGYTF

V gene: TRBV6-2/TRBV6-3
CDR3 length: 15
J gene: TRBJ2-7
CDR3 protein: CASRGRDLISYEQYF

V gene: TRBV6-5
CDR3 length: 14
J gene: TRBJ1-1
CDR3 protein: CASSYSELNTEAFF

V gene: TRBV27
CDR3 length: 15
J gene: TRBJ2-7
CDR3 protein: CASSPSGGPYYEQYF

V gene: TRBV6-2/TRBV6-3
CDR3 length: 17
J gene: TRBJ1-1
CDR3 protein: CASSFVGLTFMNTEAFF

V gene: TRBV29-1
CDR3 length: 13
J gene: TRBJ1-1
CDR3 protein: CSVGQEVHTEAFF

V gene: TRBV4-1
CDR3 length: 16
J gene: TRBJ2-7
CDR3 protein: CASSPVGGQAIYEQYF

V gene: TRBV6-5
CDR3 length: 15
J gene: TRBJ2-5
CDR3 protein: CASSYTGAFQETQYF

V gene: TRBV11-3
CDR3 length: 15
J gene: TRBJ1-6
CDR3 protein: CASSNPSGGRTPLHF

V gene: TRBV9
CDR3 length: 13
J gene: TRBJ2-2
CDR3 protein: CASSVISFGELFF

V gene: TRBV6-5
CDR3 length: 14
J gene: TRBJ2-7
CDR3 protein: CASSYSKAPYEQYF

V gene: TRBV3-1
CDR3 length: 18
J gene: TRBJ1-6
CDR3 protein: CASSLAPGGSSYNSPLHF

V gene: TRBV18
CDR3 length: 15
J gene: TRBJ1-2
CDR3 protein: CASSPPGSYLGGYTF

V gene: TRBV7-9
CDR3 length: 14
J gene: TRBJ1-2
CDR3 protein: CASSFLLTNYGYTF

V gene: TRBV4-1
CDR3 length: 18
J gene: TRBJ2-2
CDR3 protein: CASSQDRPTSGGLGELFF

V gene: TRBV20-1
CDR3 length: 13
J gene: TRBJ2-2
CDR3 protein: CSARGDSSGELFF